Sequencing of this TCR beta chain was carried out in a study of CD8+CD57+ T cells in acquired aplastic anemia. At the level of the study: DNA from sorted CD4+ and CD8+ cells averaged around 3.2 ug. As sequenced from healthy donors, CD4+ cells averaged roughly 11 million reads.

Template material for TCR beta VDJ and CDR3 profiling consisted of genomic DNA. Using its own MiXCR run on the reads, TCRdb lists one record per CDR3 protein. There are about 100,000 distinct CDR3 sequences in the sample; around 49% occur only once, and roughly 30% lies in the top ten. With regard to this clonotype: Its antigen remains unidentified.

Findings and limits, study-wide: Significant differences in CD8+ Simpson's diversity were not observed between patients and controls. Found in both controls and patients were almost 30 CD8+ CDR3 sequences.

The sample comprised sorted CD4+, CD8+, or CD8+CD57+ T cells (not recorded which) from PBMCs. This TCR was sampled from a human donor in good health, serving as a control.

Here the CDR3 DNA reads TGCAGCGTGATGGACGCGGGATACGCTTTCTTT. This translates into CSVMDAGYAFF. This chain joins TRBV29-1 and TRBJ1-1, with D uncertain. V dropped 6 bases and J dropped 11 bases, with 16 bases sitting between them. The CDR3 extends over 11 amino acids. Looked up from germline, CDR1 is SQVTM and CDR2 is ANQGSEA. Full variable domain (remainder filled in from reference TRBV29-1 and TRBJ1-1): SAVISQKPSRDICQRGTSLTIQCQVDSQVTMMFWYRQQPGQSLTLIATANQGSEATYESGFVIDKFPISRPNLTFSTLTVSNMSPEDSSIYLCSVMDAGYAFFGQGTRLTVV.